These T cell receptor beta chains were read from a single sample in a study of T-cell memory formation after mild COVID-19. MiXCR was run by TCRdb on the 5' RACE reads, yielding one entry per CDR3 protein. This sample has roughly 300,000 distinct CDR3 sequences, with 8% to 10% found just once. Sequenced material: PBMCs or a T cell subset sorted from them (not recorded which). The receptor set was obtained from a man aged 18-30 years who had mild COVID-19 (a few samples of this study predate the infection). Cell type and time point are not known. Both conserved end residues are part of each CDR3. The order of the fields is clone size, V gene, J gene, CDR3 length, D gene, CDR3 protein, CDR3 DNA. D genes are given only for firm matches. Not every row has a clone size; where given, it reads once, few, many or a size class.

clone_size: -
v_call: TRBV20-1
j_call: TRBJ2-5
cdr3_length: 13
d_call: TRBD1
cdr3_aa: CSARNRGQETQYF
cdr3_nt: TGCAGTGCTAGAAACAGGGGGCAAGAGACCCAGTACTTC

clone_size: few
v_call: TRBV5-1
j_call: TRBJ1-1
cdr3_length: 14
d_call: -
cdr3_aa: CASSPYIDTTEAFF
cdr3_nt: TGCGCCAGCAGCCCTTATATTGATACCACTGAAGCTTTCTTT

clone_size: many
v_call: TRBV20-1
j_call: TRBJ1-2
cdr3_length: 15
d_call: -
cdr3_aa: CSATSDRTHLYGYTF
cdr3_nt: TGCAGTGCTACTTCAGACCGTACCCACCTGTATGGCTACACCTTC

clone_size: -
v_call: TRBV5-1
j_call: TRBJ2-2
cdr3_length: 16
d_call: -
cdr3_aa: CASSLAWGKITGELFF
cdr3_nt: TGCGCCAGCAGCTTGGCCTGGGGCAAGATCACCGGGGAGCTGTTTTTT

clone_size: many
v_call: TRBV10-2
j_call: TRBJ2-3
cdr3_length: 13
d_call: -
cdr3_aa: CASTAGATDTQYF
cdr3_nt: TGCGCCAGCACGGCGGGGGCCACAGATACGCAGTATTTT

clone_size: -
v_call: TRBV10-3
j_call: TRBJ2-5
cdr3_length: 16
d_call: TRBD1
cdr3_aa: CAISRQDRGLQETQYF
cdr3_nt: TGTGCCATCAGCCGACAGGACAGGGGGCTACAAGAGACCCAGTACTTC

clone_size: -
v_call: TRBV30
j_call: TRBJ1-6
cdr3_length: 16
d_call: -
cdr3_aa: CAWSQHPGTLNSPLHF
cdr3_nt: TGTGCCTGGAGTCAACACCCCGGGACACTAAATTCACCCCTCCACTTT

clone_size: -
v_call: TRBV7-2
j_call: TRBJ1-1
cdr3_length: 14
d_call: -
cdr3_aa: CASSRDTWRTEAFF
cdr3_nt: TGTGCCAGCAGTAGAGATACGTGGAGGACTGAAGCTTTCTTT

clone_size: few
v_call: TRBV20-1
j_call: TRBJ1-2
cdr3_length: 12
d_call: -
cdr3_aa: CSARGTAYGYTF
cdr3_nt: TGCAGTGCTAGAGGGACTGCCTATGGCTACACCTTC

clone_size: -
v_call: TRBV24-1
j_call: TRBJ1-1
cdr3_length: 14
d_call: TRBD1
cdr3_aa: CATSDVGQGPEAFF
cdr3_nt: TGTGCCACCAGTGATGTCGGACAGGGGCCAGAAGCTTTCTTT

clone_size: -
v_call: TRBV19
j_call: TRBJ2-2
cdr3_length: 15
d_call: -
cdr3_aa: CASSLPSGYTGELFF
cdr3_nt: TGTGCCAGTAGTCTCCCCTCGGGATACACCGGGGAGCTGTTTTTT

clone_size: few
v_call: TRBV25-1
j_call: TRBJ2-7
cdr3_length: 11
d_call: TRBD1
cdr3_aa: CATGTAYEQYF
cdr3_nt: TGTGCCACCGGGACAGCCTACGAGCAGTACTTC

clone_size: -
v_call: TRBV15
j_call: TRBJ2-5
cdr3_length: 14
d_call: -
cdr3_aa: CATSRDQGQETQCF
cdr3_nt: TGTGCCACCAGCAGAGATCAGGGCCAAGAGACCCAGTGCTTC

clone_size: -
v_call: TRBV12-2
j_call: TRBJ1-2
cdr3_length: 16
d_call: -
cdr3_aa: CASRLPAPDRTYGYTF
cdr3_nt: TGTGCAAGTCGCTTACCCGCCCCGGACAGGACCTATGGCTACACCTTC

clone_size: -
v_call: TRBV12-3/TRBV12-4
j_call: TRBJ2-5
cdr3_length: 17
d_call: -
cdr3_aa: CASTTLGGGADQETQYF
cdr3_nt: TGTGCCAGCACCACGCTCGGAGGGGGGGCGGACCAAGAGACCCAGTACTTC

clone_size: -
v_call: TRBV4-1
j_call: TRBJ2-3
cdr3_length: 14
d_call: -
cdr3_aa: CASSVTPAGGTQYF
cdr3_nt: TGCGCCAGCAGCGTGACGCCTGCGGGTGGTACGCAGTATTTT

clone_size: few
v_call: TRBV14
j_call: TRBJ2-5
cdr3_length: 18
d_call: TRBD2
cdr3_aa: CASSRSGSLAGRRETQYF
cdr3_nt: TGTGCCAGCAGCCGAAGCGGTTCGCTAGCGGGCCGTAGGGAGACCCAGTACTTC

clone_size: few
v_call: TRBV9
j_call: TRBJ1-1
cdr3_length: 13
d_call: -
cdr3_aa: CASSVSSRTEAFF
cdr3_nt: TGTGCCAGCAGCGTAAGTAGTAGAACTGAAGCTTTCTTT

clone_size: few
v_call: TRBV5-1
j_call: TRBJ1-2
cdr3_length: 12
d_call: -
cdr3_aa: CASSLDSSRYTF
cdr3_nt: TGCGCCAGCAGCTTGGACTCTTCGCGCTACACCTTC

clone_size: few
v_call: TRBV5-6
j_call: TRBJ2-1
cdr3_length: 17
d_call: -
cdr3_aa: CASSGGLGALPYNEQFF
cdr3_nt: TGTGCCAGCAGCGGGGGTCTGGGGGCCCTCCCTTACAATGAGCAGTTCTTC

clone_size: few
v_call: TRBV18
j_call: TRBJ2-3
cdr3_length: 18
d_call: -
cdr3_aa: CASSPPLVTHPGTDTQYF
cdr3_nt: TGTGCCAGCTCACCACCTCTAGTGACTCATCCAGGGACAGATACGCAGTATTTT

clone_size: few
v_call: TRBV7-6
j_call: TRBJ1-6
cdr3_length: 14
d_call: -
cdr3_aa: CASSLEANNSPLHF
cdr3_nt: TGTGCCAGCAGCTTAGAGGCTAATAATTCACCCCTCCACTTT

clone_size: few
v_call: TRBV20-1
j_call: TRBJ2-1
cdr3_length: 16
d_call: TRBD2
cdr3_aa: CSASPSGGAMYNEQFF
cdr3_nt: TGCAGTGCCTCCCCTAGCGGGGGGGCTATGTACAATGAGCAGTTCTTC

clone_size: -
v_call: TRBV5-1
j_call: TRBJ2-1
cdr3_length: 16
d_call: -
cdr3_aa: CASRMSLDPGYNEQFF
cdr3_nt: TGCGCCAGCAGAATGTCCTTGGACCCAGGATACAATGAGCAGTTCTTC

clone_size: few
v_call: TRBV6-2/TRBV6-3
j_call: TRBJ2-3
cdr3_length: 17
d_call: TRBD2
cdr3_aa: CASSHGLAGPSTDTQYF
cdr3_nt: TGTGCCAGCAGCCACGGACTAGCGGGTCCCAGCACAGATACGCAGTATTTT

clone_size: -
v_call: TRBV19
j_call: TRBJ1-1
cdr3_length: 13
d_call: -
cdr3_aa: CASTLNRYTEAFF
cdr3_nt: TGTGCCAGTACCCTAAACAGGTACACTGAAGCTTTCTTT

clone_size: many
v_call: TRBV5-1
j_call: TRBJ2-1
cdr3_length: 14
d_call: TRBD1
cdr3_aa: CASSPGQNYNEQFF
cdr3_nt: TGCGCCAGCAGCCCGGGACAGAACTACAATGAGCAGTTCTTC

clone_size: -
v_call: TRBV6-2/TRBV6-3
j_call: TRBJ2-3
cdr3_length: 16
d_call: -
cdr3_aa: CASSSVVVVSTDTQYF
cdr3_nt: TGTGCCAGCAGTTCCGTAGTTGTCGTTTCCACAGATACGCAGTATTTT